Given below is one TCR beta chain in context. Its antigen is still unknown. The sample holds no much larger clone one base away, and base qualities are not on file. The CDR3 regions of human TCRbeta chains were analyzed by immunosequencing. As for the authors' bioinformatics: TCRs in the repertoires were compared against a reference library of SARS-CoV-2-specific TCRs that had been generated with the MIRA antigen-specificity platform. Breadth was defined as the fraction of unique TCRs that were SARS-CoV-2-associated, and depth was defined as the fraction of total T cells that were SARS-CoV-2-associated. Each spike-specific TCR was assigned to its reactive spike region and to a CD4 or CD8 class using the MIRA data. Log10-transformed breadth and depth values were compared by one-way ANOVA with Sidak's multiple comparisons tests. TCRdb limited this immuneACCESS table to in-frame rearrangements with V and J called. A share of clones is missing; checked studies link under half to unresolved V genes, and the rest is unexplained. For V, J and clone size, that table is used; D and trimming come from the DNA. The sample profile shows about 140,000 clones; about 90% of them were found once. The biggest ten clones account for around 6.9% of the sample.

The data are from a study of T cell responses to AZD1222 COVID-19 vaccine (dated by TCRdb to the early 2020s). Regarding the complete study: A total of more than 230 trial participants underwent TCR sequencing, of whom around 200 received two doses of AZD1222 and about 25 received two doses of the MenACWY control vaccine. Trial participants were enrolled by age into 18-55, 56-69 and 70-plus year subgroups, with roughly 160, 29 and 62 TCR-sequenced participants respectively. Here is what the overall study found, with its caveats: Nearly half of unique spike-specific TCRs reportedly recognized epitopes outside regions mutated in the B.1.351 and B.1.1.7 variants. The vaccine-associated CD4 TCRs covered the entire spike protein, and the dominant responses fell in regions 160-218 and 743-854. In the small 56-69-year group, the increase in depth fell short of significance, most likely because of low power. Because no day 14 peak-response samples were available, the repertoires could be characterized only after the peak T cell response. Participants were mostly white British, with more females than males. The authors suggested clonal diversity may have been underestimated. After two AZD1222 doses, both the breadth and the depth of spike-specific TCRs were significantly higher than at day 0 and than in MenACWY recipients. Only five to seven AZD1222 recipients were SARS-CoV-2 seropositive at baseline, limiting conclusions about previously exposed vaccinees.

Reading the label with the study, this specimen's time point is: about 28 days (+/-7) after the second vaccine dose. The treatment or condition label corresponds to: meningococcal conjugate vaccine given as trial control. Vaccinee samples were obtained from the UK trials COV001 and COV002, which included a single-blind randomized controlled phase 2/3 trial of AZD1222 (ChAdOx1 nCoV-19) in healthy adults. Trial participant PBMC samples were collected at day 0 and day 28 after the second dose for TCRbeta chain sequencing. The CDR3 starts with the cysteine, ends with the phenylalanine, and has 15 residues. CDR3 DNA is the only sequence kept; it has 45 bases, read in frame from the first base. Ends trimmed: V by 8 bases, J by 3 bases; bases unmatched to a gene: 9. The germline V gene specifies SGHRS as CDR1 and YFSETQ as CDR2.

Rearrangement joined TRBV5-1 to TRBJ2-2, with 8 middle bases fitting TRBD1. The origin of this receptor is an adult who received the MenACWY meningococcal vaccine as a control. The specimen comprised peripheral blood, sampled 28 days after the second dose of the MenACWY control vaccine. The DNA is as follows: TGCGCCAGTAAAGAGGGACAGGTCGACACCGGGGAGCTGTTTTTT. Translated, this gives CASKEGQVDTGELFF.